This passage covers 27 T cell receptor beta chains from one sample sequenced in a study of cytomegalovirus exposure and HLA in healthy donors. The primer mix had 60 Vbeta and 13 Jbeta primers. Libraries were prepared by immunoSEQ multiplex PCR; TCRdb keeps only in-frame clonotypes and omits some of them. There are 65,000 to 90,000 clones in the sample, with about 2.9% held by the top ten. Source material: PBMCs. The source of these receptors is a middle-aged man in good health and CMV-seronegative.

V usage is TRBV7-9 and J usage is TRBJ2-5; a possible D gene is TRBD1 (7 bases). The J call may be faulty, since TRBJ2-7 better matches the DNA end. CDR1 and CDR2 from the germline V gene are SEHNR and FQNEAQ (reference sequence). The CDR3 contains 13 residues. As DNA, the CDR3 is TGTGCCAGCGCCGTGGAGGGGGCTTACGAGCAGTACTTC. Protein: CASAVEGAYEQYF.

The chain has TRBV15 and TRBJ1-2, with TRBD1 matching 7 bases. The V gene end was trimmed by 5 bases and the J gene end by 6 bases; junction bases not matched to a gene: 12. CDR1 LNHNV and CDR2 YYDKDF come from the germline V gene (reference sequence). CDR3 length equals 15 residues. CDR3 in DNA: TGTGCCACCAGCGGGATAATTACAGGGGAGGATGGCTACACCTTC. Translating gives CATSGIITGEDGYTF.

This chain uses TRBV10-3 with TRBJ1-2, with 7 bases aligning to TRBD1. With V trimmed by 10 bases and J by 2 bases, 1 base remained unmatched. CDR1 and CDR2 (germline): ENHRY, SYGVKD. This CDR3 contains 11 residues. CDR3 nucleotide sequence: TGTGCCACACAGGGGAACTATGGCTACACCTTC. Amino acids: CATQGNYGYTF.

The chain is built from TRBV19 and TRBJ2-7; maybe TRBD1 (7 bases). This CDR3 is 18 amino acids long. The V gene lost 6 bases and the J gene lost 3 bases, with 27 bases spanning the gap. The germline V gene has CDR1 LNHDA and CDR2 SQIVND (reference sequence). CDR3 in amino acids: CASSLSRGRQGLIYEQYF. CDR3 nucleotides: TGTGCCAGTAGCCTCTCTCGGGGACGACAGGGACTGATCTACGAGCAGTACTTC.

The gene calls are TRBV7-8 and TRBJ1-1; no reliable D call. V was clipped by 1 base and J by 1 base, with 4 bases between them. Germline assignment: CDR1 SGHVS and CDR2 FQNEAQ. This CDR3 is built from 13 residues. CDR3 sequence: CASSLGQNTEAFF. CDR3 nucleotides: TGTGCCAGCAGCTTAGGACAGAACACTGAAGCTTTCTTT.

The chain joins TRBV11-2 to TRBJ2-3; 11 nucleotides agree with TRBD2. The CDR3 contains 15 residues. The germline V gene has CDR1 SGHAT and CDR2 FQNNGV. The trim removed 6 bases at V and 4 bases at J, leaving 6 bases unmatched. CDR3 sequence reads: CASSLTSGGPDTQYF. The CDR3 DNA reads TGTGCCAGCAGTCTTACTAGCGGGGGACCAGATACGCAGTATTTT.

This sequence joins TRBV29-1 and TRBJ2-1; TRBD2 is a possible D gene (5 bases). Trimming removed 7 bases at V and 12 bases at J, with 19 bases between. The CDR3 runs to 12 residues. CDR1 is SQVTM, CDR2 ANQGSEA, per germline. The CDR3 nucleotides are TGCAGCGCCACTAGTATGACACTTGGGCAGTTCTTC. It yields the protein CSATSMTLGQFF.

CDR3 nucleotides: TGTGCCAGCAGCGGCCGGGGACAGGTTTTCTTC. This sequence encodes CASSGRGQVFF. The chain joins TRBV9 to TRBJ2-1, with TRBD1 matching 8 bases. V dropped 3 bases and J dropped 16; count of bases not matched to a gene: 6. CDR3 length: 11 amino acids. Germline V CDR1 and CDR2: SGDLS, YYNGEE.

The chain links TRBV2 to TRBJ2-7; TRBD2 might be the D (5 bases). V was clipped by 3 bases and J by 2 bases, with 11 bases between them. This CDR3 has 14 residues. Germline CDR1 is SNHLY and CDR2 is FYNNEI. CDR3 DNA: TGTGCCAGCAGTGATTTCTGGGGAGCCTACGAGCAGTACTTC. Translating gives CASSDFWGAYEQYF.

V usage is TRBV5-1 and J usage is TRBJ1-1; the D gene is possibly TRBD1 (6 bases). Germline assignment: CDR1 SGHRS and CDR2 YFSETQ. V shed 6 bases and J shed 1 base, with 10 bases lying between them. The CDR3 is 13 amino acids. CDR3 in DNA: TGCGCCAGCAAGCCGGGACAGAACACTGAAGCTTTCTTT. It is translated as CASKPGQNTEAFF.

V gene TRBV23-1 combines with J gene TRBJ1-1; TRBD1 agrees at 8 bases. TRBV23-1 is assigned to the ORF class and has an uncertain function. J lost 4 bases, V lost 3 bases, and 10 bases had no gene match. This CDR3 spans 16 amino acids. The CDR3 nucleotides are TGCGCCAGCAGTCACCGGCAGGGGGCCTCGGGCACTGAAGCTTTCTTT. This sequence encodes CASSHRQGASGTEAFF.

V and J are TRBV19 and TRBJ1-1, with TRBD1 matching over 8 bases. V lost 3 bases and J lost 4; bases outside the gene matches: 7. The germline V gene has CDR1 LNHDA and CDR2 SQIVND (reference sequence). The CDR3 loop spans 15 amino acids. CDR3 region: CASSISGGRSTEAFF. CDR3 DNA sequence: TGTGCCAGTAGTATCTCAGGGGGCCGGAGCACTGAAGCTTTCTTT.

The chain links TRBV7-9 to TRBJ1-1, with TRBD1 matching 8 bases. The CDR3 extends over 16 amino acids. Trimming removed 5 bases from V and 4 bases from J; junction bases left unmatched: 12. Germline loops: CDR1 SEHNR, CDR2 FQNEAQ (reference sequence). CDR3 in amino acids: CASSKGQGRMGTEAFF. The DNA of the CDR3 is TGTGCCAGCAGCAAAGGACAGGGTCGTATGGGCACTGAAGCTTTCTTT.

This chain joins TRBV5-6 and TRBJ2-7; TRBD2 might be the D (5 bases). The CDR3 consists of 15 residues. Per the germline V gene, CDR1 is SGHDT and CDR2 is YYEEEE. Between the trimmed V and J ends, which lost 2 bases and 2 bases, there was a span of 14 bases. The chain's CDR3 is CASSLPQDSTYEQYF. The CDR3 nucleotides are TGTGCCAGCAGCTTACCGCAGGACTCCACCTACGAGCAGTACTTC.

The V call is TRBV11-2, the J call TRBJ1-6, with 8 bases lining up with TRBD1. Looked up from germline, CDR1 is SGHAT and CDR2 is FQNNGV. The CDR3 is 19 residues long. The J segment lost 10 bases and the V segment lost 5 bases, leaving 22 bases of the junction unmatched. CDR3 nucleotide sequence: TGTGCCAGCAGCCCGGGTGGACAGGGAGCCGGAGGGTCTGGGTCACCCCTCCACTTT. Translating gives CASSPGGQGAGGSGSPLHF.

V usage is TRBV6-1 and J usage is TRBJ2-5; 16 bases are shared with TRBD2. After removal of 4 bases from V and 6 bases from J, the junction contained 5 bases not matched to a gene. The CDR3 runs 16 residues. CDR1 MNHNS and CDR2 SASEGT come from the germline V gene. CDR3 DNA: TGTGCCAGCAGTGTGGGGACTAGCGGGGGGGTGCAGACCCAGTACTTC. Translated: CASSVGTSGGVQTQYF.

CDR3 nucleotide sequence: TGTGCCAGCAGTGAGCCACAGTCGCGAGGGGCCAACGTCCTGACTTTC. Its protein is CASSEPQSRGANVLTF. This chain connects TRBV25-1 to TRBJ2-6; D is unclear. Germline CDR1 reads MGHDK; CDR2 reads SYGVNS. This CDR3 has 16 residues. V lost 3 bases, J lost 4 bases, and 13 bases lay in between.

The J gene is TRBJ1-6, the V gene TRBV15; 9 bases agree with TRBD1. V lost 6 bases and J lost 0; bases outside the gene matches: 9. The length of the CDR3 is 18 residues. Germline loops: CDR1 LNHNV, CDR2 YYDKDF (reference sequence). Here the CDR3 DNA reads TGTGCCACCAGACCGGGACAGGGCTCGATCTCCTATAATTCACCCCTCCACTTT. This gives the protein CATRPGQGSISYNSPLHF.

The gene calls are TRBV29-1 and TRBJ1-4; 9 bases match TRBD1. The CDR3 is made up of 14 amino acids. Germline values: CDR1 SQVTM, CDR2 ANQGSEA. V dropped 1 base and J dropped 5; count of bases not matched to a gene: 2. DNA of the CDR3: TGCAGCGTTGAAGGGACAGGGGCAAATGAAAAACTGTTTTTT. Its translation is CSVEGTGANEKLFF.

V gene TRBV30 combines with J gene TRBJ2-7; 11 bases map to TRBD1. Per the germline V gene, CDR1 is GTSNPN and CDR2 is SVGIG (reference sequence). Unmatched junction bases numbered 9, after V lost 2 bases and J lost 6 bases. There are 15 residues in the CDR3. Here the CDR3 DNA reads TGTGCCTGGAGTAAAACTAAGGGACAGGGGGGCGAGCAGTACTTC. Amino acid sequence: CAWSKTKGQGGEQYF. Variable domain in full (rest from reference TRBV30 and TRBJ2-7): SQTIHQWPATLVQPVGSPLSLECTVEGTSNPNLYWYRQAAGRGLQLLFYSVGIGQISSEVPQNLSASRPQDRQFILSSKKLLLSDSGFYLCAWSKTKGQGGEQYFGPGTRLTVT.

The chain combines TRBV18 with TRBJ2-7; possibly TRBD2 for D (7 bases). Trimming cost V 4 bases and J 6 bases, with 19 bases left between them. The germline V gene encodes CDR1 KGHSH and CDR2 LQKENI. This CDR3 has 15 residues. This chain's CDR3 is CASSLTRGASLEQYF. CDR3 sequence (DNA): TGTGCCAGCTCACTGACCCGGGGGGCGTCGCTCGAGCAGTACTTC.

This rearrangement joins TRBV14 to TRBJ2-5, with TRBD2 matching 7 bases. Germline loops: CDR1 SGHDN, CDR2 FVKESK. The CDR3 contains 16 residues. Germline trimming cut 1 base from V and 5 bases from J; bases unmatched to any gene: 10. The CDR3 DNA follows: TGTGCCAGCAGCCAAGCTTTAGCGGGTATCGGGGAGACCCAGTACTTC. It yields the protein CASSQALAGIGETQYF.

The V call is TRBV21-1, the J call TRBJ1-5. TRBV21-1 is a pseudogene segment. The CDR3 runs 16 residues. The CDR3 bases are TGTGCCAGCAGCAAAGAGGCGGGAGAGGGCAATCAGCCCCAGCATTTT. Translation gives CASSKEAGEGNQPQHF.

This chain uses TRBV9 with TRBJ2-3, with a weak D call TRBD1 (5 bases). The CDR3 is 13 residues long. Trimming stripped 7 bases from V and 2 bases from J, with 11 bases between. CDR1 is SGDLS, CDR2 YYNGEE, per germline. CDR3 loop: CASSLGVTDTQYF. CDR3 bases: TGTGCCAGCTCCCTAGGGGTCACAGATACGCAGTATTTT.

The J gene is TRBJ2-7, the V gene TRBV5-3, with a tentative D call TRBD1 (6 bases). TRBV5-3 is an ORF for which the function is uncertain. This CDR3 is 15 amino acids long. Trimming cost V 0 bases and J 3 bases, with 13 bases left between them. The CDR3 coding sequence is TGTGCCAGAAGCTTGGCCCCGGGACAAAACTACGAGCAGTACTTC. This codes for CARSLAPGQNYEQYF.

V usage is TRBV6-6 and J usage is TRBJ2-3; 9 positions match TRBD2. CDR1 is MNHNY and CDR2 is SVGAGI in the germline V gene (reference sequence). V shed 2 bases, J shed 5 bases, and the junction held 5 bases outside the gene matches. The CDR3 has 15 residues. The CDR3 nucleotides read TGTGCCAGCAGTTACAATGCGGGGGGGCTAGATACGCAGTATTTT. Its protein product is CASSYNAGGLDTQYF.

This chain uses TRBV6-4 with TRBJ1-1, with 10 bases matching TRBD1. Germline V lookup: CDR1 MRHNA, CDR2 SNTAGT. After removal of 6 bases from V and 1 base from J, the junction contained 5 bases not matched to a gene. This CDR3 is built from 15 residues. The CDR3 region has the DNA TGTGCCAGCAGCCGGACAGGGGGAGGGAACACTGAAGCTTTCTTT. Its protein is CASSRTGGGNTEAFF.